This is a list of T cell receptor beta chains from one sample in a study of CD8 T cells in ankylosing spondylitis. MiXCR, run by TCRdb on the 5' RACE reads, gives a single entry per CDR3 protein. This sample carries approximately 220,000 distinct CDR3 sequences, around 18% of them seen once, and the ten largest clones take about 42%. Sequences were obtained from blood, either unsorted or a sorted T cell fraction (not recorded which). Receptor source: a male donor with ankylosing spondylitis. CDR3s include the opening cysteine and the closing phenylalanine or tryptophan. Where a row states a size, it is once, few, many or the class of an expanded clone; other rows omit it.

clone size	V gene	J gene	CDR3 protein
-	TRBV5-1	TRBJ2-7	CASSLVRPEDEQYF
-	TRBV7-2	TRBJ2-7	CASSYTGFSYEQYF
-	TRBV5-6	TRBJ1-5	CASSLGAARGGGNQPQHF
-	TRBV7-9	TRBJ2-5	CASSFQLAGGRETQYF
few	TRBV12-3/TRBV12-4	TRBJ1-1	CASRAPRDNTEAFF
-	TRBV20-1	TRBJ2-5	CSAIGVEGRTISIQETQYF
-	TRBV4-1	TRBJ1-4	CASSQETGTEEKLFF
many	TRBV7-9	TRBJ2-7	CASSLGTGLLTEQYF
many	TRBV7-6	TRBJ1-3	CASSPPDNTIYF
few	TRBV4-3	TRBJ2-1	CASSRDRFLDNEQFF
-	TRBV24-1	TRBJ2-1	CATSDFDRDRVYNEQFF
few	TRBV6-1	TRBJ2-2	CASSTLAGENTGELFF
-	TRBV5-6	TRBJ2-1	CASSAGLAGGDEQFF
few	TRBV21-1	TRBJ1-5	CASSAHRGRTGNQPQHF
few	TRBV28	TRBJ2-7	CASSFPYLEQYF
-	TRBV29-1	TRBJ2-3	CSVEDGGTSGPTDTQYF
-	TRBV6-1	TRBJ2-7	CASNGLAGSYEQYF